Following are 30 T cell receptor beta chains from one sample sequenced in a study of siplizumab effects on memory and regulatory T cells. Assay used: immunoSEQ multiplex PCR; TCRdb lists only in-frame clones, some missing. The sample lists tens of thousands of clones, approximately 95% occurring once. Sequencing input: CD8+ T cells sorted from blood. These receptors came from a human donor in good health.

This clone came up once. The chain has TRBV4-1 and TRBJ2-3; a weak D match, TRBD2 (5 bases). Germline CDR1 MGHRA, CDR2 YSYEKL. Trimming removed 1 base at V and 9 bases at J, with 20 bases between. The CDR3 is made up of 16 amino acids. CDR3 loop: CASSQAYEVSGTTQYF. CDR3 nucleotides: TGCGCCAGCAGCCAAGCTTACGAGGTGAGCGGTACCACGCAGTATTTT.

The V and J genes are TRBV1 and TRBJ2-5. TRBV1 constitutes a pseudogene. The CDR3 extends over 11 amino acids. CDR3 DNA sequence: TGCACCAGATCTAGGGACCAGACCCAGTACTTC. Its protein product is CTRSRDQTQYF.

The rearrangement joins TRBV10-1 to TRBJ2-1; TRBD2 matches at 8 bases. CDR1 and CDR2 (germline): WNHNN, SYGVQD (reference sequence). This CDR3 has 17 residues. The junction had 17 bases not matched to a gene; V was cut back by 7 bases and J by 6 bases. The CDR3 spells CASNIPNKLAEFNEQFF. The CDR3 DNA is TGCGCCAGCAATATCCCCAACAAACTAGCGGAGTTCAATGAGCAGTTCTTC.

Here the CDR3 reads CASSLGGMGMDEQFF. The CDR3, as DNA: TGCGCCAGCAGCTTGGGAGGGATGGGTATGGATGAGCAGTTCTTC. The chain employs TRBV5-1 and TRBJ2-1; a possible D gene is TRBD2 (5 bases). V dropped 0 bases and J dropped 8 bases, with 15 bases sitting between them. Germline assignment: CDR1 SGHRS and CDR2 YFSETQ. CDR3 length: 15 amino acids.

The genes are TRBV7-3 and TRBJ2-1, with D perhaps matching TRBD2 (5 bases). V gave up 2 bases and J gave up 9 bases, with 14 bases separating them. CDR3 size: 14 residues. Germline CDR1 is SGHTA and CDR2 is FQGTGA. The CDR3 sequence is CASSLAPLAGEQFF. The DNA for the CDR3 is TGTGCCAGCAGCTTAGCCCCCCTTGCGGGTGAGCAGTTCTTC.

This clone appeared once. The rearrangement joins TRBV4-1 to TRBJ2-1, with TRBD2 matching over 10 bases. Germline V CDR1 and CDR2: MGHRA, YSYEKL. V shed 5 bases, J shed 8 bases, and the junction held 9 bases outside the gene matches. The CDR3 is made up of 15 amino acids. The CDR3 DNA is TGCGCCAGCAGCACAGGGGCTAGCGGGAGCGATGAGCAGTTCTTC. It is translated as CASSTGASGSDEQFF.

This chain uses TRBV27 with TRBJ2-5; D is possibly TRBD2 (5 bases). Germline V gene lookup returns CDR1 MNHEY and CDR2 SMNVEV (reference sequence). V lost 2 bases, J lost 4 bases, and 8 bases lay in between. This CDR3 spans 13 amino acids. CDR3: CASSLRGTETQYF. CDR3 in DNA: TGTGCCAGCAGTTTACGGGGAACAGAGACCCAGTACTTC.

V and J are TRBV4-2 and TRBJ2-7; 7 bases are a match to TRBD2. Germline loops: CDR1 LGHNA, CDR2 YNFKEQ. The ends lost 4 bases at V and 0 bases at J; junction bases unmatched: 9. The CDR3 has 16 residues. The CDR3 sequence: CASSPTAQRGSYEQYF. CDR3 nucleotide sequence: TGTGCCAGCAGCCCCACCGCCCAGCGGGGCTCCTACGAGCAGTACTTC.

This chain links TRBV10-3 with TRBJ2-1; the D gene is possibly TRBD1 (6 bases). V was clipped by 5 bases and J by 2 bases, with 13 bases between them. This CDR3 is built from 15 residues. Per the germline V gene, CDR1 is ENHRY and CDR2 is SYGVKD. CDR3 sequence: CAISNGDTTYNEQFF. The CDR3, as DNA: TGTGCCATCAGTAATGGGGACACCACCTACAATGAGCAGTTCTTC.

The chain is built from TRBV4-2 and TRBJ2-7; TRBD2 matches 9 bases. Germline V gene data show CDR1 as LGHNA and CDR2 as YNFKEQ. The CDR3 has 14 amino acids. The V gene end was trimmed by 5 bases and the J gene end by 6 bases; junction bases not matched to a gene: 8. The CDR3 region is CASSARTSVSEQYF. The CDR3 DNA is TGTGCCAGCAGCGCCCGGACTAGCGTTTCCGAGCAGTACTTC.

V gene TRBV29-1 combines with J gene TRBJ2-7; the D gene is possibly TRBD2 (5 bases). V was cut by 5 bases and J by 2 bases, with 13 bases left in between. The CDR3 spans 13 residues. The V gene's germline CDR1 is SQVTM and CDR2 ANQGSEA. The CDR3, as DNA: TGCAGCGTTCTCGGGATACCCCCCTACGAGCAGTACTTC. Translating gives CSVLGIPPYEQYF.

The J gene is TRBJ1-1, the V gene TRBV7-6; D not certain. Deletions cut 2 bases from V and 6 bases from J, with 7 bases between. The CDR3 length is 12 residues. The germline V gene has CDR1 SGHVS and CDR2 FNYEAQ. Here the CDR3 DNA reads TGTGCCAGCAGCTTACGGGGTTCTGAAGCTTTCTTT. It specifies CASSLRGSEAFF.

The chain employs TRBV27 and TRBJ2-2; 7 bases map to TRBD2. CDR1 and CDR2 from the germline V gene are MNHEY and SMNVEV (reference sequence). Losses at the gene ends were 7 bases for V and 5 bases for J; bases not matched to a gene: 10. The CDR3 totals 15 residues. CDR3 loop: CASNPTAGPTGELFF. The CDR3 region has the DNA TGTGCCAGCAACCCTACAGCGGGACCTACCGGGGAGCTGTTTTTT.

The chain couples TRBV7-9 to TRBJ1-1; D is possibly TRBD1 (6 bases). Germline V CDR1 and CDR2: SEHNR, FQNEAQ (reference sequence). The CDR3 contains 15 residues. The V gene lost 5 bases and the J gene lost 4 bases, with 17 bases spanning the gap. In DNA form, the CDR3 reads TGTGCCAGCAGCCATAGATCACAGGGTGGCACTGAAGCTTTCTTT. This sequence encodes CASSHRSQGGTEAFF.

This clone was observed once. The chain has TRBV4-1 and TRBJ2-5, with 7 bases lining up with TRBD2. The CDR3 is 14 residues long. The V gene's germline CDR1 is MGHRA and CDR2 YSYEKL. The trim removed 1 base at V and 4 bases at J, leaving 3 bases unmatched. DNA of the CDR3: TGCGCCAGCAGCCAAGTGGGAGGGGCAGAGACCCAGTACTTC. Its protein is CASSQVGGAETQYF.

The chain uses TRBV9 and TRBJ1-5, with TRBD1 matching over 11 bases. There are 16 residues in the CDR3. V trimming: 1 base; J trimming: 3 bases; junction bases outside the gene matches: 3. CDR1 and CDR2 (germline): SGDLS, YYNGEE. The CDR3 spells CASSVKGQGDNQPQHF. In nucleotides, the CDR3 is TGTGCCAGCAGCGTAAAGGGACAGGGGGACAATCAGCCCCAGCATTTT.

This chain connects TRBV27 to TRBJ2-5; 11 bases map to TRBD2. Germline V gene sequence: CDR1 MNHEY, CDR2 SMNVEV (reference sequence). V was clipped by 5 bases and J by 5 bases; unmatched bases: 10. The CDR3 has 16 residues. CDR3 nucleotides: TGTGCCAGCAGTAACTCTCAGACTAGCGGGATGGAGACCCAGTACTTC. This codes for CASSNSQTSGMETQYF.

The chain combines TRBV6-5 with TRBJ2-2; either TRBD1 or TRBD2 may supply D (6 bases each). V lost 4 bases and J lost 3, with 12 bases in between. The CDR3 length is 15 residues. Germline V gene lookup returns CDR1 MNHEY and CDR2 SVGAGI. In nucleotides, the CDR3 is TGTGCCAGCAGTTTGCCGGGGGCGGACACCGGGGAGCTGTTTTTT. Its protein product is CASSLPGADTGELFF.

The rearrangement links TRBV6-5 to TRBJ1-5, with D unclear. Germline CDR1 MNHEY, CDR2 SVGAGI. The CDR3 has 13 residues. V gave up 5 bases and J gave up 2 bases, with 7 bases separating them. The CDR3 DNA reads as TGTGCCAGCAGTCCAAGTGGCAATCAGCCCCAGCATTTT. Its protein product is CASSPSGNQPQHF.

The CDR3 is CASSSQGTTEAFF. The CDR3 bases are TGTGCCAGCAGCTCCCAGGGGACCACTGAAGCTTTCTTT. The chain is built from TRBV11-3 and TRBJ1-1; TRBD1 is a possible D gene (6 bases). Germline V gives CDR1 SGHNT, CDR2 YENEEA. The V end lost 4 bases, the J end lost 4 bases, and 10 bases lay between the germline ends. This CDR3 comprises 13 residues.

V is TRBV6-6 and J is TRBJ2-5; 8 bases line up with TRBD2. The CDR3 runs 15 residues. CDR1 is MNHNY, CDR2 SVGAGI, per germline (reference sequence). Losses at the gene ends were 4 bases for V and 1 base for J; bases not matched to a gene: 5. Here the CDR3 reads CASSLGTRGQETQYF. Here the CDR3 DNA reads TGTGCCAGCAGTTTGGGGACTAGGGGCCAAGAGACCCAGTACTTC.

The V and J genes are TRBV5-4 and TRBJ2-3; D ambiguous. Between the trimmed V and J ends, which lost 1 base and 2 bases, there was a span of 14 bases. Germline V CDR1 and CDR2: SGHNT, YYREEE (reference sequence). This CDR3 has 16 amino acids. The CDR3 nucleotides are TGTGCCAGCAGCTTGAGCACAGCTATCCCCACAGATACGCAGTATTTT. Residues: CASSLSTAIPTDTQYF.

This clone was detected only once. J is TRBJ2-7 and V is TRBV4-2; 7 nucleotides line up with TRBD2. The CDR3 is made up of 16 amino acids. Germline V lookup: CDR1 LGHNA, CDR2 YNFKEQ. Losses at the gene ends were 0 bases for V and 4 bases for J; bases not matched to a gene: 9. CDR3 protein: CASSQDWGEGLYEQYF. The DNA for the CDR3 is TGTGCCAGCAGCCAAGATTGGGGGGAGGGCTTATACGAGCAGTACTTC.

The CDR3 here is CASSLYQGLSNQPQHF. In DNA, the CDR3 is TGTGCCAGCAGTTTATATCAGGGACTTAGCAATCAGCCCCAGCATTTT. This chain joins TRBV28 and TRBJ1-5; tentatively, D is TRBD1 (5 bases). This CDR3 comprises 16 residues. The germline V gene has CDR1 MDHEN and CDR2 SYDVKM. Trimming stripped 1 base from V and 0 bases from J, with 10 bases between.

This chain uses TRBV10-3 with TRBJ1-3, with D tentatively TRBD1 (6 bases). The V gene's germline CDR1 is ENHRY and CDR2 SYGVKD. V was shortened by 11 bases and J by 2 bases, with 10 bases between the two germline ends. This CDR3 contains 12 residues. CDR3 nucleotides: TGTGCCGTCCGGGACACTGGAAACACCATATATTTT. Translated: CAVRDTGNTIYF.

A few counts support this clone. The V gene is TRBV27, the J gene TRBJ2-7, with TRBD1 matching 8 bases. CDR1 MNHEY and CDR2 SMNVEV come from the germline V gene (reference sequence). The CDR3 spans 15 residues. Trimming removed 4 bases from V and 4 bases from J; junction bases left unmatched: 9. Here the CDR3 reads CASSSRQGLEYEQYF. The DNA of the CDR3 is TGTGCCAGCAGTTCACGACAGGGGTTGGAGTACGAGCAGTACTTC.

The J gene is TRBJ2-3, the V gene TRBV6-5; 7 bases map to TRBD1. Germline CDR1 and CDR2: MNHEY and SVGAGI. CDR3 length: 13 residues. With V trimmed by 5 bases and J by 4 bases, 3 bases remained unmatched. Here the CDR3 DNA reads TGTGCCAGCAGTGCAACAGGGGCAGATACGCAGTATTTT. The encoded protein is CASSATGADTQYF.

Written as DNA, the CDR3 is TGTGCCAGTAGTATAGTCACTAGGGCAGAGACCCAGTACTTC. Its protein is CASSIVTRAETQYF. The chain uses TRBV19 and TRBJ2-5; possible D gene TRBD2, 5 bases. Germline lookup yields CDR1 LNHDA and CDR2 SQIVND (reference sequence). This CDR3 contains 14 residues. Trimming took 1 base from V and 4 from J, leaving 10 bases between them.

J is TRBJ2-7 and V is TRBV4-1; 7 positions match TRBD2. The CDR3 totals 14 residues. After removal of 1 base from V and 2 bases from J, the junction contained 2 bases not matched to a gene. Germline CDR1 reads MGHRA; CDR2 reads YSYEKL. The CDR3: CASSQGAGPYEQYF. CDR3 bases: TGCGCCAGCAGCCAAGGAGCGGGACCCTACGAGCAGTACTTC.

J is TRBJ2-7 and V is TRBV7-6, with 7 bases aligning to TRBD1. This CDR3 is built from 15 residues. The germline gives CDR1 SGHVS, CDR2 FNYEAQ. J lost 6 bases, V lost 3 bases, and 11 bases had no gene match. The CDR3 nucleotides are TGTGCCAGCAGCTTGGAACAGGGGTCCTCACTCGAGCAGTACTTC. Translation gives CASSLEQGSSLEQYF.